The clone carrying this TCR beta chain has just one count. As yet, its antigen is unknown. A much bigger clone sits one base away, suggesting this may be a read error. The data are from a study of prognosis after radiotherapy for stage I lung cancer. The genomic DNA TCR beta CDR3 region underwent two rounds of multiplex PCR. First-round PCR amplification was performed with primers specific to each TRBV and TRBJ gene. TCRdb redid the calling of the multiplex PCR reads with MiXCR, one entry per CDR3 protein. There are under 55,000 distinct CDR3 sequences in the sample; roughly 35% occur only once, and 9.2% lies in the top ten. Whole-study results and caveats: Compared with a median of about 10,000 beforehand, unique TCR clone counts dropped to around 7,100 after stereotactic body radiation therapy. Reportedly, patients with and without metastases differed in TRBV and TRBJ gene usage.

Germline V gene data show CDR1 as SGHDN and CDR2 as FVKESK. This CDR3 is 13 amino acids long. The V and J ends lost 4 bases and 7 bases respectively, with 13 bases between them. This sample comprised PBMCs, obtained before or after stereotactic body radiation therapy (not recorded which). This TCR came from a donor aged 50 or older with non-small cell lung cancer. This sequence joins TRBV14 and TRBJ1-1; the D gene is possibly TRBD1 (6 bases). In nucleotides, the CDR3 is TGTGCCAGCAGCCGGGGGGCGATCGATGAAGCTTTCTTT. Translation gives CASSRGAIDEAFF.